A selection of T cell receptor beta chains follows, all from one sample in a study of blood T cell repertoires in COVID-19. Only in-frame clones appear in the TCRdb table, and some are missing; sequencing was by immunoSEQ multiplex PCR. This sample has over 200,000 clones, with over 75% found just once. Specimen: PBMCs or T cells enriched from blood (not recorded which). These receptors all stem from a man aged 40-49 years who had recovered from COVID-19. Each CDR3 is given with its conserved first and last residue. D genes are given only for firm matches. The size field is filled for only some rows; it gives once, few, many or a size class.

cdr3_aa cdr3_nt j_call d_call clone_size cdr3_length v_call
CASSPRDRGYSHSGNTIYF TGTGCCAGCAGCCCCCGGGACAGGGGGTATTCACACTCTGGAAACACCATATATTTT TRBJ1-3 TRBD1 . 19 TRBV11-2
CSASLASAQSEQYF TGCAGTGCTAGTTTGGCTAGCGCGCAGAGCGAGCAGTACTTC TRBJ2-7 . . 14 TRBV20-1
CASSQDGQGKNQPQHF TGTGCCAGCAGCCAGGATGGACAGGGGAAAAATCAGCCCCAGCATTTT TRBJ1-5 TRBD1 few 16 TRBV4-2
CATRRTGDNEQFF TGTGCCACCCGACGCACAGGGGACAATGAGCAGTTCTTC TRBJ2-1 TRBD1 . 13 TRBV24-1
CASSQVVLGYERNSPLHF TGTGCCAGCAGCCAAGTGGTGTTAGGGTACGAGCGGAATTCACCCCTCCACTTT TRBJ1-6 . . 18 TRBV3-1/TRBV3-2
CASSPRLSGGSRETQYF TGTGCCAGCAGCCCGAGACTTAGCGGGGGTTCTAGGGAGACCCAGTACTTC TRBJ2-5 TRBD2 . 17 TRBV27
CASSFRTGTGELFF TGTGCCAGCAGCTTCCGGACTGGCACCGGGGAGCTGTTTTTT TRBJ2-2 . . 14 TRBV11-3
CASSIYPGNEQFF TGTGCCAGTAGTATCTACCCGGGGAATGAGCAGTTCTTC TRBJ2-1 . . 13 TRBV19
CASSSWSTKGAKSPLHF TGTGCCAGCAGCTCGTGGTCGACAAAGGGGGCGAAATCACCCCTCCACTTT TRBJ1-6 TRBD1 . 17 TRBV7-9
CATSRARNYGYTF TGTGCCACCAGCAGGGCCCGTAACTATGGCTACACCTTC TRBJ1-2 . few 13 TRBV15
CASSIGVFSRKENSYNEQFF TGTGCCAGTAGTATAGGAGTCTTTTCTAGGAAAGAGAACTCCTACAATGAGCAGTTCTTC TRBJ2-1 . . 20 TRBV19
CASSSYNRGQDTGELFF TGTGCCAGCAGTTCATATAACAGGGGACAGGACACCGGGGAGCTGTTTTTT TRBJ2-2 TRBD1 . 17 TRBV6-2/TRBV6-3
CASSIDGPLSGANVLTF TGTGCCAGTAGTATAGACGGTCCCCTCTCTGGGGCCAACGTCCTGACTTTC TRBJ2-6 . . 17 TRBV19
CASSQTSGGLGSPLHF TGTGCCAGCAGCCAAACCTCAGGGGGTTTGGGATCACCCCTCCACTTT TRBJ1-6 TRBD1 once 16 TRBV3-1/TRBV3-2
CASSHTNTDTQYF TGTGCCAGCAGCCACACGAACACAGATACGCAGTATTTT TRBJ2-3 . . 13 TRBV6-5
CASRADSARPEAFF TGTGCCAGTAGGGCGGACAGCGCCCGTCCTGAAGCTTTCTTT TRBJ1-1 . . 14 TRBV19
CASSSPGLAGNSYNEQFF TGTGCCAGTAGTTCCCCAGGACTAGCGGGAAACTCCTACAATGAGCAGTTCTTC TRBJ2-1 TRBD2 . 18 TRBV19
CASSLGGGGGQETQYF TGTGCCAGCAGCTTAGGGGGCGGAGGCGGCCAAGAGACCCAGTACTTC TRBJ2-5 . once 16 TRBV7-3
CASTRTQWMSSGNTIYF TGTGCCAGCACTCGGACTCAGTGGATGAGCTCTGGAAACACCATATATTTT TRBJ1-3 . . 17 TRBV6-6
CASSLISLGGVETQYF TGTGCCAGCAGCTTAATTTCTCTAGGGGGCGTTGAGACCCAGTACTTC TRBJ2-5 TRBD1 . 16 TRBV7-9
CASSFSSSTDTQYF TGTGCCAGCAGCTTTAGCTCTAGCACAGATACGCAGTATTTT TRBJ2-3 . . 14 TRBV5-4
CASSPLSDGYTF TGTGCCAGCTCACCACTCTCGGATGGCTACACCTTC TRBJ1-2 . . 12 TRBV18
CAISGTGALYEQYF TGTGCCATCAGTGGAACAGGGGCTCTTTACGAGCAGTACTTC TRBJ2-7 TRBD1 . 14 TRBV10-3
CASSWSGEKATDTQYF TGCGCCAGCAGCTGGTCGGGAGAAAAGGCCACAGATACGCAGTATTTT TRBJ2-3 . . 16 TRBV5-1
CASSYPDRFGPQHF TGTGCCAGCAGTTACCCGGACAGGTTCGGGCCCCAGCATTTT TRBJ1-5 TRBD1 . 14 TRBV6-6
CASSVRRDSFSANYGYTF TGTGCCAGCAGTGTGAGGAGGGATAGTTTTTCAGCTAACTATGGCTACACCTTC TRBJ1-2 . . 18 TRBV2
CASRGQGNQPQHF TGTGCCAGCAGAGGACAGGGCAATCAGCCCCAGCATTTT TRBJ1-5 TRBD1 . 13 TRBV12-3/TRBV12-4
CASSLRQGGETQYF TGTGCCAGCAGCTTAAGACAGGGGGGAGAGACCCAGTACTTC TRBJ2-5 TRBD1 . 14 TRBV6-5
CASSYAGGKTEAFF TGTGCCAGCAGTTACGCAGGGGGGAAAACTGAAGCTTTCTTT TRBJ1-1 TRBD1 few 14 TRBV6-5
CASSPQSDTQYF TGTGCCAGCAGTCCTCAGTCAGATACGCAGTATTTT TRBJ2-3 . . 12 TRBV6-5
CASRARREQYF TGTGCCAGCAGGGCAAGGAGGGAGCAGTACTTC TRBJ2-7 . . 11 TRBV2
CASSLVAGVSYGYTF TGCGCCAGCAGCTTGGTGGCAGGGGTTAGCTATGGCTACACCTTC TRBJ1-2 . . 15 TRBV5-1
CASSAHRGGSSTDTQYF TGTGCCAGCAGCGCCCACCGGGGGGGCAGTTCCACAGATACGCAGTATTTT TRBJ2-3 TRBD2 . 17 TRBV11-2
CASSLMTGANYGYTF TGCGCCAGCAGCTTGATGACAGGAGCTAACTATGGCTACACCTTC TRBJ1-2 . . 15 TRBV5-1
CASSVTLDNTYEQYF TGTGCCAGTAGCGTTACCCTTGACAATACCTACGAGCAGTACTTC TRBJ2-7 . few 15 TRBV19
CASSPSDRHSPLHF TGTGCCAGCTCCCCAAGTGACAGGCATTCACCCCTCCACTTT TRBJ1-6 . . 14 TRBV18
CASRDFSQGSSGNTIYF TGTGCCAGCAGGGATTTTAGTCAGGGTTCTTCTGGAAACACCATATATTTT TRBJ1-3 . . 17 TRBV7-6
CASSITTGTATANF TGTGCCAGTAGTATTACAACCGGGACAGCCACAGCCAACTTC TRBJ1-2 TRBD1 . 14 TRBV19
CASSARLAGGKNPYEQYF TGTGCCAGCAGTGCCAGACTAGCGGGGGGGAAGAATCCCTACGAGCAGTACTTC TRBJ2-7 TRBD2 . 18 TRBV6-1
CATSAPGTTSYNEQFF TGTGCCACCAGTGCCCCCGGGACTACCTCCTACAATGAGCAGTTCTTC TRBJ2-1 TRBD2 . 16 TRBV24-1
CASSSGTSGTYEQYF TGTGCCAGCAGCTCGGGGACTAGCGGGACCTACGAGCAGTACTTC TRBJ2-7 TRBD2 . 15 TRBV13
CASSLQATSGYNEQFF TGTGCCAGCTCACTCCAGGCAACTAGCGGATACAATGAGCAGTTCTTC TRBJ2-1 TRBD2 . 16 TRBV18
CASSEELHYGYTF TGTGCCAGCAGTGAAGAACTCCACTATGGCTACACCTTC TRBJ1-2 . . 13 TRBV6-1
CATRLNTGELFF TGTGCCACCCGACTGAACACCGGGGAGCTGTTTTTT TRBJ2-2 . . 12 TRBV28
CATSDDTGELFF TGTGCCACCAGTGACGACACCGGGGAGCTGTTTTTT TRBJ2-2 . few 12 TRBV24-1
CASSLEGAYNEQFF TGCGCCAGCAGCTTGGAAGGGGCATACAATGAGCAGTTCTTC TRBJ2-1 . . 14 TRBV5-1
CASSVVYGLAEADTQYF TGTGCCAGCAGCGTAGTATATGGACTAGCGGAGGCAGATACGCAGTATTTT TRBJ2-3 TRBD2 . 17 TRBV9